The sequence of this T cell receptor beta chain was determined in a study of blood T cells in healthy people across ages. The CDR3 contains 14 residues. CDR1 KGHDR and CDR2 SFDVKD come from the germline V gene. Unmatched junction bases numbered 10, after V lost 9 bases and J lost 5 bases. It was with a sample-barcoded 5' primer and a J-beta primer mix that a second PCR of about 7 to 12 cycles was run. Each CDR3 protein gets one entry after TCRdb re-called the 5' RACE reads with MiXCR. The sample has about a million distinct CDR3 sequences; around two fifths are singletons. The source of this sequence is a man younger than 30 in good health. J is TRBJ2-3 and V is TRBV24-1, with TRBD1 matching over 7 bases. Source material: blood. The CDR3: CATRHRTGGDTQYF. Written as DNA, the CDR3 is TGTGCCACCCGCCACCGGACAGGTGGAGATACGCAGTATTTT.